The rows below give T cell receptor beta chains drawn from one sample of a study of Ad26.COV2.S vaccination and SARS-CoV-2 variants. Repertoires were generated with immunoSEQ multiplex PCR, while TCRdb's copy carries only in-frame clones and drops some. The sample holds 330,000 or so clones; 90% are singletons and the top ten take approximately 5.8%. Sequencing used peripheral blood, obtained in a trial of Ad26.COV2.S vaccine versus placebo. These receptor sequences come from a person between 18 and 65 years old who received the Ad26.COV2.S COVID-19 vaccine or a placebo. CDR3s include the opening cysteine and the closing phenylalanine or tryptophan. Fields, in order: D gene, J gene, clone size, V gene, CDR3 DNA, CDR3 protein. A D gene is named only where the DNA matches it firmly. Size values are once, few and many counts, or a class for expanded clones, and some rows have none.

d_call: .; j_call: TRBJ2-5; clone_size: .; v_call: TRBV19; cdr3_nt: TGTGCCAGTAGTCTCGGGGTCGGGGAGACCCAGTACTTC; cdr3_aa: CASSLGVGETQYF
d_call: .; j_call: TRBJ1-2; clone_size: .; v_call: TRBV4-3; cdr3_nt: TGCGCCAGCAGCCATACTGCGGGGGACTATGGCTACACCTTC; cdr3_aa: CASSHTAGDYGYTF
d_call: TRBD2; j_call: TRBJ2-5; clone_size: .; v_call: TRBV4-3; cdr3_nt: TGCGCCAGCAGCCATACTAGCGGGTCCGTTGGAGAGACCCAGTACTTC; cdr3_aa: CASSHTSGSVGETQYF
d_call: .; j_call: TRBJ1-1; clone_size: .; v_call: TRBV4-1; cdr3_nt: TGCGCCACCGCACTGGGGGGGGCGAATGAAGCTTTCTTT; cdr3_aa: CATALGGANEAFF
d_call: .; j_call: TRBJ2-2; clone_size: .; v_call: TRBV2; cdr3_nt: TGTGCCAGCAGGGGGGATGGCGGGGAGCTGTTTTTT; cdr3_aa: CASRGDGGELFF
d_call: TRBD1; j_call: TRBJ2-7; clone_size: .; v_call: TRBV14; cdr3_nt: TGTGCCAGCAGCCAGGATTTGGGACAGTTCTACGAGCAGTACTTC; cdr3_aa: CASSQDLGQFYEQYF
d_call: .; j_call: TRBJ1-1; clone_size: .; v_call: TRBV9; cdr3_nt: TGTGCCAGCAGCGTAGTAGCCCCCGGTGAAGCTTTCTTT; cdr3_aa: CASSVVAPGEAFF
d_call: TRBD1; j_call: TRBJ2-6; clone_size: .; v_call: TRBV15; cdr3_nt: TGTGCCACCAGCAGAGATCCGACAGGGAGAACTGGGGCCAACGTCCTGACTTTC; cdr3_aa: CATSRDPTGRTGANVLTF
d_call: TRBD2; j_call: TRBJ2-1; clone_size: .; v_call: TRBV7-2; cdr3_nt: TGTGCCAGCAGTCAAGAGCTAGCGGGACGGTTCGATGAGCAGTTCTTC; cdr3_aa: CASSQELAGRFDEQFF
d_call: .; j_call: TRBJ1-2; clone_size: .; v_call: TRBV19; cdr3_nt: TGTGCCAGTACCACCTTCGGGCACTATGGCTACACCTTC; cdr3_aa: CASTTFGHYGYTF
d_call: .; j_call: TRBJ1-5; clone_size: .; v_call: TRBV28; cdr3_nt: TGTGCCAGCAGCCCCGTTACGGACGGGGTGGCGGGGGGCTGGATAGTAAAAGGCAATCAGCCCCAGCATTTT; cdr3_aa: CASSPVTDGVAGGWIVKGNQPQHF
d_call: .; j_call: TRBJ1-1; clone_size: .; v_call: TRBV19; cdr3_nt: TGTGCCAGTAGTATTGGGGCCACAGGTAACACTGAAGCTTTCTTT; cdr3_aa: CASSIGATGNTEAFF
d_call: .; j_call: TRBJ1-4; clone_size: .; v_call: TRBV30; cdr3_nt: TGTGCCTGGAGTGTACGGGGGGGAAGCGAAAAACTGTTTTTT; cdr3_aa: CAWSVRGGSEKLFF
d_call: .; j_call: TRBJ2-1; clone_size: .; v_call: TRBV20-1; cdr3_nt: TGCAGTGCTAGATGGTATGAGCAGTTCTTC; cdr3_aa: CSARWYEQFF
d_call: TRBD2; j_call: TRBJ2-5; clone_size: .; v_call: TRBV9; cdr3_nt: TGTGCCAGCAGTACAACTAGCGGGGAAGTTTTCCAAGAGACCCAGTACTTC; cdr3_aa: CASSTTSGEVFQETQYF
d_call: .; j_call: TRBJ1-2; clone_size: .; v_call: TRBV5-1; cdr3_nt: TGCGCCAGCAGCTTGGGTAGCGGGACTAACTATGGCTACACCTTC; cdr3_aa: CASSLGSGTNYGYTF
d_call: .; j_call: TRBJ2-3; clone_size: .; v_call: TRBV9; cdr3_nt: TGTGCCAGCACCCCGGGCAGGGCCACAGATACGCAGTATTTT; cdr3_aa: CASTPGRATDTQYF
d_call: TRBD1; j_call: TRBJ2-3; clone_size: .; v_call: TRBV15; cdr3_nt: TGTGCCACCAGCAGAGGCGAAGGGGGCTTAACAGATACGCAGTATTTT; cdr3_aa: CATSRGEGGLTDTQYF
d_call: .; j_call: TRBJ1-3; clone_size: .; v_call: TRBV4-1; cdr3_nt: TGCGCCAGCAGCCAGCCTACTAGGAGCCCTGGAAACACCATATATTTT; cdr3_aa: CASSQPTRSPGNTIYF
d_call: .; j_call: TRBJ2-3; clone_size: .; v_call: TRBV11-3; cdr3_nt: TGTGCCAGCAGCCTAGAACTGCGGGCGAAGGCAGATACGCAGTATTTT; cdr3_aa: CASSLELRAKADTQYF
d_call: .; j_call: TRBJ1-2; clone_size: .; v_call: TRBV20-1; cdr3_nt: TGCAGTGTACAGGATAACTATGGCTACACCTTC; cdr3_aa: CSVQDNYGYTF
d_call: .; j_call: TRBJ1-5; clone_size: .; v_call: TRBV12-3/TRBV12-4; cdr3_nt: TGTGCCAGCAGTTTAAATAAGAATCAGCCCCAGCATTTT; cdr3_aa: CASSLNKNQPQHF
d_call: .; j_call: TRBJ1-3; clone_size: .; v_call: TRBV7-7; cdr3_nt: TGTGCCAGCAGCTTCGGACCTGGGGAGGGAAACACCATATATTTT; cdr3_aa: CASSFGPGEGNTIYF
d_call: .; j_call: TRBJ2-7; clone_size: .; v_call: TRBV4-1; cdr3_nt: TGCGCCAGCAGCCCTCTGGGCAGGGCATACGAGCAGTACTTC; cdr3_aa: CASSPLGRAYEQYF
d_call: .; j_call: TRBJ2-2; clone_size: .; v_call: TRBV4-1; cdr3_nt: TGCGCCAGCAGCCAAGATACCCAGGTCTCGGGGACCGGGGAGCTGTTTTTT; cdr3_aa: CASSQDTQVSGTGELFF
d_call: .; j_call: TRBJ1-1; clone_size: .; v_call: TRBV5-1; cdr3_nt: TGCGCCAGCAGCTTGGGGGGACCCATGAACACTGAAGCTTTCTTT; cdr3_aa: CASSLGGPMNTEAFF
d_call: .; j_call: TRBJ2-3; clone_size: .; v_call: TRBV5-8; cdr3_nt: TGTGCCAGCAGCTTGGTGGGTGGAGATACGCAGTATTTT; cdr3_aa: CASSLVGGDTQYF
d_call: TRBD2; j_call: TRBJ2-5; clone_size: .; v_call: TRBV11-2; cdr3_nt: TGTGCCAGCAGCTCGACTAGCGGAGCTCAAGAGACCCAGTACTTC; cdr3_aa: CASSSTSGAQETQYF
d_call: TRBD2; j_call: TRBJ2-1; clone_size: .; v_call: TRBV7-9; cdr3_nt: TGTGCCAGCAGCTTATCTGGACTAGCGGGAGGGCCGGGAAATGAGCAGTTCTTC; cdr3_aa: CASSLSGLAGGPGNEQFF
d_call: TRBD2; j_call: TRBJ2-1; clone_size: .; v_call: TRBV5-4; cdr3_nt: TGTGCCAGCTCCCCCCCCGGACTAGCGGGGCATGAACAACGGTTCTTC; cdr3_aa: CASSPPGLAGHEQRFF
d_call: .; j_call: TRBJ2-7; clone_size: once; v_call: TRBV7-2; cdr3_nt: TGTGCCAGCAGCTCCCCGGCAGGGCAGTACGAGCAGTACTTC; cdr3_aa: CASSSPAGQYEQYF
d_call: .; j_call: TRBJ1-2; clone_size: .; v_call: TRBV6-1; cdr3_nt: TGTGCCAGCAGTGAAAAGCAGGAAGGGGGCTATGGCTACACCTTC; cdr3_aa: CASSEKQEGGYGYTF
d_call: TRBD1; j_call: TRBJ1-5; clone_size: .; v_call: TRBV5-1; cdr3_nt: TGCGCCAGCAGCCCTGACAGGGGGCAGGGTCAGCCCCAGCATTTT; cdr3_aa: CASSPDRGQGQPQHF
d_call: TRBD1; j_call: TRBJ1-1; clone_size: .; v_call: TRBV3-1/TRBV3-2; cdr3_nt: TGTGCCAGCAGCCAAGATTGGACAGGAGAAATGAACACTGAAGCTTTCTTT; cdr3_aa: CASSQDWTGEMNTEAFF
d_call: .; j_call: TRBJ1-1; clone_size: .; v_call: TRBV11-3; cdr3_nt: TGTGCCAGCAGCTCCACCGGGAGGCGGGGGAGCATGAACACTGAAGCTTTCTTT; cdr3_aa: CASSSTGRRGSMNTEAFF
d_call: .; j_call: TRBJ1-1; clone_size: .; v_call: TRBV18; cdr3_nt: TGTGCCAGCTCCCCTGGGGCGGGGACTGAAGCTTTCTTT; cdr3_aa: CASSPGAGTEAFF
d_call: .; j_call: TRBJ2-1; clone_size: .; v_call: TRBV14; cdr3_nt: TGTGCCAGCAGCCAAGATGGAATAGCGTTCCCAAAGTTGCAGTTCTTC; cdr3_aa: CASSQDGIAFPKLQFF
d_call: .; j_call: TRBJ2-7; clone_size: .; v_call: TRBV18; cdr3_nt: TGTGCCAGCTCAAAGATCGAAAACGAGCAGTACTTC; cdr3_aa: CASSKIENEQYF
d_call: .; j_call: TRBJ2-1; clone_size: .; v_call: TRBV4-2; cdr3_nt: TGTGCCAGCAGCCAAGACCAAATAACAACTGACATTCAGTTCTTC; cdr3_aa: CASSQDQITTDIQFF
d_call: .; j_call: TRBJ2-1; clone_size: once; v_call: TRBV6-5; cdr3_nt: TGTGCCAGCACAGGGCAACCATATGCCCCTCAGTTCTTC; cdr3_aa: CASTGQPYAPQFF
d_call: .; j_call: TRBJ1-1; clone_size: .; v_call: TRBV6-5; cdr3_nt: TGTGCCAGCAGACCCCGCGGGGGCACTGAAGCTTTCTTT; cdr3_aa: CASRPRGGTEAFF
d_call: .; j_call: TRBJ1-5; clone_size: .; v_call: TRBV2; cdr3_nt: TGTGCCAGCTCTTGGCACCCCTACGGGAGCAATCAGCCCCAGCATTTT; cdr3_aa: CASSWHPYGSNQPQHF
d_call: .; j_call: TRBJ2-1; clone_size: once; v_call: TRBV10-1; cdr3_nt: TGCGCCAGCAGTGAGTGGGAGGGGGATGAGCAGTTCTTC; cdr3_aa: CASSEWEGDEQFF
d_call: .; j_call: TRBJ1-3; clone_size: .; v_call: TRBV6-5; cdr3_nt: TGTGCCACCAGAATTGTCTCTGGAAACACCATATATTTT; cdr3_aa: CATRIVSGNTIYF
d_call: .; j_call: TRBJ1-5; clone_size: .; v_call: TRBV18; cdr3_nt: TGTGCCAGCTCACCTGGGCAAAACAATCAGCCCCAGCATTTT; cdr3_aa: CASSPGQNNQPQHF
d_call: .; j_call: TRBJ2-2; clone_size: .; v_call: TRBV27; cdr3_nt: TGTGCCAGCAGTTTATTGGGATTAAGACACCCGAACACCGGGGAGCTGTTTTTT; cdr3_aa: CASSLLGLRHPNTGELFF
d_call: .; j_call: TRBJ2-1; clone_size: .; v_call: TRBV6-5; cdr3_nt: TGTGCCAGCAGCTTGCCGGGTGGCAGCGAGCAGTTCTTC; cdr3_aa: CASSLPGGSEQFF